This TCR beta chain was recovered during a study of blood T cell repertoires in COVID-19. The overall study: Both acute and convalescent COVID-19 samples were obtained from the United States, Italy and Spain. T cells, B-cell-depleted T cells, or PBMCs provided the cDNA or gDNA that served as material.

There are 12 residues in the CDR3. Trimming removed 7 bases from V and 11 bases from J; junction bases left unmatched: 13. The germline V gene has CDR1 SQVTM and CDR2 ANQGSEA. Original data processing: Nucleated cell counts were estimated from reference gene primer amplification. Generated by immunoSEQ multiplex PCR, the TCRdb table keeps only in-frame clones and is missing some. V, J and clone size are those of that table, while D and trimming were read from the DNA. Of about 54,000 clones listed, 90% to 95% are singletons. This rearrangement joins TRBV29-1 to TRBJ1-1; 7 bases are a match to TRBD1. Source material: peripheral blood. The clonotype comes from a woman aged 55-70 years with active or convalescent COVID-19. CDR3 in amino acids: CSAEIGTAHAFF. The CDR3 nucleotides read TGCAGCGCCGAGATCGGGACAGCCCATGCTTTCTTT. The full variable domain, its missing parts supplied by reference TRBV29-1 and TRBJ1-1, is SAVISQKPSRDICQRGTSLTIQCQVDSQVTMMFWYRQQPGQSLTLIATANQGSEATYESGFVIDKFPISRPNLTFSTLTVSNMSPEDSSIYLCSAEIGTAHAFFGQGTRLTVV.